Listed below are T cell receptor beta chains from one sample, sequenced in a study of blood T cells in healthy people across ages. TCRdb passed the 5' RACE reads through MiXCR, listing each CDR3 protein once. The profile covers 800,000 to 950,000 distinct CDR3 sequences, with about 34% appearing a single time and roughly 13% taken by the ten largest. The specimen sequenced was blood. The receptors derive from a man between 18 and 29 years old in good health. Both conserved end residues are part of each CDR3. The D gene is left open where the match is weak. Only part of the rows carry a size: once, few, many, or a class if the clone is expanded.

NA,NA,TRBV12-3/TRBV12-4,TRBJ2-3,TGTGCCAGCAGTATCCACGGGGAGTCCACAGATACGCAGTATTTT,CASSIHGESTDTQYF
NA,NA,TRBV7-2,TRBJ2-7,TGTGCCGGCAGCTTAGACTGGGCACCGAGGTACAATGAGCAGTACTTC,CAGSLDWAPRYNEQYF
NA,many,TRBV5-1,TRBJ2-1,TGCGCCAGCAGCTTATCTCAGGACAGCTCCTACAATGAGCAGTTCTTC,CASSLSQDSSYNEQFF
TRBD1,NA,TRBV12-3/TRBV12-4,TRBJ2-5,TGTGCCAACAGTCTCCTTAAGGGACAGGGGTATGGAGAGACCCAGTACTTC,CANSLLKGQGYGETQYF
NA,few,TRBV20-1,TRBJ1-1,TGCAGTGCCCGTAGGGGGAATTCGAACACTGAAGCTTTCTTT,CSARRGNSNTEAFF
NA,few,TRBV25-1,TRBJ2-2,TGTGCCAGCAGTGAATTCAAAGATGGGGAGCTGTTTTTT,CASSEFKDGELFF
NA,few,TRBV6-2/TRBV6-3,TRBJ2-1,TGTGCCAGCACCAAACTAGTCTACAATGAGCAGTTCTTC,CASTKLVYNEQFF
NA,NA,TRBV20-1,TRBJ1-1,TGCAGTGCTAATGGGGAGGCTAGCACTGAAGCTTTCTTT,CSANGEASTEAFF
NA,few,TRBV30,TRBJ2-1,TGTGCCTGGAAAAGGAGCCTAAACAATGAGCAGTTCTTC,CAWKRSLNNEQFF
NA,NA,TRBV20-1,TRBJ2-7,TGCAGTGCTAGGGGAGGAGCTTACGAGCAGTACTTC,CSARGGAYEQYF
TRBD1,few,TRBV4-1,TRBJ1-2,TGCGCCAGCAGCCAAGATCTGAGGGGGCATTGGGGCTACACCTTC,CASSQDLRGHWGYTF
NA,few,TRBV5-1,TRBJ2-1,TGCGCCAGCAGCCTGACGGGGCAGAATGAGCAGTTCTTC,CASSLTGQNEQFF
NA,few,TRBV20-1,TRBJ2-7,TGCAGTGCTAAGAGGAAGGAACGTTACGAGCAGTACTTC,CSAKRKERYEQYF
TRBD1,few,TRBV12-3/TRBV12-4,TRBJ1-2,TGTGCCAGCAGTTTCGTCGACAGGGCCTATGGCTACACCTTC,CASSFVDRAYGYTF
TRBD1,many,TRBV20-1,TRBJ1-6,TGCAGTGCTCGAGAGTGGGACAGGGGGTTCAGTTCACCCCTCCACTTT,CSAREWDRGFSSPLHF
NA,few,TRBV6-6,TRBJ1-6,TGTGCCAGCAGTTACGGGGCAGGGAATTCACCCCTCCACTTT,CASSYGAGNSPLHF
NA,many,TRBV3-1,TRBJ1-6,TGTGCCAGCAGCCATGGGTCGACCGGAGATTCACCCCTCCACTTT,CASSHGSTGDSPLHF
TRBD1,NA,TRBV6-5,TRBJ1-2,TGTGCCAGCATTTACCTAAGAACAGGGGGAGGCTATGGCTACACCTTC,CASIYLRTGGGYGYTF
NA,many,TRBV9,TRBJ1-2,TGTGCCAGCAGCCAGTCGGCCCCTAACTATGGCTACACCTTC,CASSQSAPNYGYTF
NA,few,TRBV25-1,TRBJ1-2,TGTGCCAGCAGGGACAGAGCAAACTATGGCTACACCTTC,CASRDRANYGYTF
NA,few,TRBV9,TRBJ1-2,TGTGCCAGCACCCAAGGGGGGGGCGACTATGGCTACACCTTC,CASTQGGGDYGYTF
NA,NA,TRBV14,TRBJ1-6,TGTGCCAGCAGCCAAGGTGCGAGCTCCTATAATTCACCCCTCCACTTT,CASSQGASSYNSPLHF
TRBD1,few,TRBV2,TRBJ1-5,TGTGCCAGCAGTGAACAGGGGGCAGTACGTCAGCCCCAGCATTTT,CASSEQGAVRQPQHF
NA,few,TRBV20-1,TRBJ2-1,TGCAGTGCTACCACCGACAGGTCCCTCTACAATGAGCAGTTCTTC,CSATTDRSLYNEQFF
TRBD2,few,TRBV7-9,TRBJ2-5,TGTGCCAGCAGTTTCGGACTAGCGGGGGAGGAGACCCAGTACTTC,CASSFGLAGEETQYF
TRBD2,many,TRBV12-3/TRBV12-4,TRBJ2-1,TGTGCCAGCAGGGGGGGGGAGGGATCCTACAATGAGCAGTTCTTC,CASRGGEGSYNEQFF
TRBD1,NA,TRBV12-3/TRBV12-4,TRBJ1-1,TGTGCCAGCATCCAGGGGGTCTGGAACACTGAAGCTTTCTTT,CASIQGVWNTEAFF
NA,NA,TRBV9,TRBJ2-2,TGTGCCAGCAGGTCAGGGGTGGGCACCGGGGAGCTGTTTTTT,CASRSGVGTGELFF
TRBD1,NA,TRBV6-1,TRBJ1-5,TGTACCAGCAGTGCCCCAACCGGGACAGGGGATCAGCCCCAGCATTTT,CTSSAPTGTGDQPQHF
NA,NA,TRBV12-3/TRBV12-4,TRBJ1-5,TGTGCCAGCAGTTTGGAAGTCGGCCCTAGCAATCAGCCCCAGCATTTT,CASSLEVGPSNQPQHF
NA,NA,TRBV12-3/TRBV12-4,TRBJ1-3,TGTGCCAGCACAATGCGGGGCTCTGGAAACACCATATATTTT,CASTMRGSGNTIYF
NA,NA,TRBV4-2,TRBJ2-5,TGTGCCAGCAGCCAACAACTCACCCAAGAGACCCAGTACTTC,CASSQQLTQETQYF
TRBD2,NA,TRBV20-1,TRBJ2-3,TGCAGTGCTATCGGGACTAGCGGGGATAGGGATACGCAGTATTTT,CSAIGTSGDRDTQYF
NA,NA,TRBV7-9,TRBJ1-1,TGTGCCAGCAGCAAACAGGGACGGGACACTGAAGCTTTCTTT,CASSKQGRDTEAFF
NA,NA,TRBV18,TRBJ2-7,TGTGCCAGCTCAAAAGGGTCTAGCACATACGAGCAGTACTTC,CASSKGSSTYEQYF
NA,few,TRBV29-1,TRBJ1-1,TGCAGCGTATCCCAGAACACTGAAGCTTTCTTT,CSVSQNTEAFF
TRBD1,NA,TRBV18,TRBJ1-1,TGTGCCAGCTCACCACAAGGGGGCCTCACTGAAGCTTTCTTT,CASSPQGGLTEAFF
TRBD1,NA,TRBV10-3,TRBJ1-5,TGTGCCATCAGCGCGGGACAGGGGACAAATCAGCCCCGGCATTTT,CAISAGQGTNQPRHF
NA,NA,TRBV20-1,TRBJ2-7,TGCAGTGCTGGTTACGAGCAGTACTTC,CSAGYEQYF
NA,NA,TRBV7-2,TRBJ2-3,TGTGCCAGCGGTAGGGTCAGTCCCACAGATACGCAGTATTTT,CASGRVSPTDTQYF
TRBD1,NA,TRBV20-1,TRBJ1-2,TGCAGTGCCACAAAATCCGGGACAGGGGGCGGATATGGCTACACCTTC,CSATKSGTGGGYGYTF
NA,NA,TRBV7-2,TRBJ1-4,TGTGCCAGCACCTGGGGGGAAAAACTGTTTTTT,CASTWGEKLFF
NA,many,TRBV5-1,TRBJ2-7,TGCGCCAGCAGCCCATCGACGGGAACCTACGAGCAGTACTTC,CASSPSTGTYEQYF
TRBD1,NA,TRBV7-2,TRBJ2-3,TGTGCCAGCAGCATAGAGACAGGGGGGACCAGAGGTACGCAGTATTTT,CASSIETGGTRGTQYF